The 11 T cell receptor beta chains listed next were all sequenced from one sample in a study of human T cells and chemical hapten exposure. A single record per CDR3 protein comes from TCRdb applying MiXCR to the RACE reads. Here the sample spans around 99,000 distinct CDR3 sequences, approximately 10% being singletons. The time point: patch test 2, 6 weeks after DPC sensitization. Regarding treatment: therapeutic diphenylcyclopropenone sensitization with weekly scalp DPC. The specimen comprised whole blood, sampled in connection with sensitization to the hapten diphenylcyclopropenone (DPC). These receptors were taken from a man aged 35-49 years with alopecia areata. Some clones in this sample may be carry-over from other donors' samples.

This clonotype was found a few times. The rearrangement links TRBV29-1 to TRBJ2-2; D tentatively fits TRBD1 or TRBD2 (5 bases each). The CDR3 has 14 amino acids. From germline, CDR1 is SQVTM and CDR2 ANQGSEA. Between the trimmed V and J ends, which lost 1 base and 5 bases, there was a span of 11 bases. The CDR3 spells CSVEAGWGTGELFF. DNA for the CDR3: TGCAGCGTTGAAGCGGGCTGGGGGACCGGGGAGCTGTTTTTT.

Only a few counts were recorded for this clonotype. The J gene is TRBJ2-7, the V gene TRBV7-2; maybe TRBD1 (5 bases). The length of the CDR3 is 16 residues. CDR1 is SGHTA and CDR2 is FQGNSA in the germline V gene. Trimming left V 2 bases short and J 2 bases short, with 16 bases between. In nucleotides, the CDR3 is TGTGCCAGCAGCTTATTCGTCCAGACAGCAACCTACGAGCAGTACTTC. It encodes CASSLFVQTATYEQYF.

This clonotype occurred a few times. The gene calls are TRBV20-1 and TRBJ1-2; weak D call: TRBD1 (5 bases). V was clipped by 2 bases and J by 0 bases, with 19 bases between them. Germline values: CDR1 DFQATT, CDR2 SNEGSKA (reference sequence). This CDR3 region has 17 residues. CDR3 amino acids: CSARFPRDRMSNYGYTF. The CDR3, as DNA: TGCAGTGCTAGATTCCCCCGGGACCGTATGTCTAACTATGGCTACACCTTC.

The table lists this clonotype with a few counts. The chain recombines TRBV6-1 with TRBJ1-5, with D possibly being TRBD1 (6 bases). Germline V gene data show CDR1 as MNHNS and CDR2 as SASEGT. V lost 4 bases to trimming and J lost 7 bases, with 14 bases between them. The CDR3 loop spans 14 amino acids. The CDR3 loop is CASSGYREMQPQHF. DNA for the CDR3: TGTGCCAGCAGTGGTTACAGGGAAATGCAGCCCCAGCATTTT.

This clonotype was observed a handful of times. The rearrangement joins TRBV5-4 to TRBJ2-2; 9 nucleotides agree with TRBD2. After removal of 4 bases from V and 6 bases from J, the junction contained 13 bases not matched to a gene. This CDR3 is 17 amino acids long. Germline loops: CDR1 SGHNT, CDR2 YYREEE (reference sequence). In DNA form, the CDR3 reads TGTGCCAGCAGCCTTTTCCGGGGACTAGCTGTTGCCGGGGAGCTGTTTTTT. It codes for CASSLFRGLAVAGELFF.

This chain connects TRBV19 to TRBJ2-6; 7 bases match TRBD1. Trimming cost V 3 bases and J 0 bases; bases outside gene matches: 8. Germline CDR1 and CDR2: LNHDA and SQIVND (reference sequence). The CDR3 spans 18 residues. CDR3 protein: CASSMTGTLTSGANVLTF. The DNA for the CDR3 is TGTGCCAGTAGTATGACAGGGACCCTTACCTCTGGGGCCAACGTCCTGACTTTC.

This chain uses TRBV11-2 with TRBJ2-3; a possible D gene is TRBD2 (5 bases). The V and J ends lost 1 base and 6 bases respectively, with 20 bases between them. Per the germline V gene, CDR1 is SGHAT and CDR2 is FQNNGV. The CDR3 contains 17 residues. The CDR3 DNA reads TGTGCCAGCAGCTTAGTGCTGACGGGATTGCACGTGGATACGCAGTATTTT. Amino acids: CASSLVLTGLHVDTQYF.

This clonotype came up many times. This rearrangement joins TRBV7-3 to TRBJ1-1; TRBD1 matches at 9 bases. The CDR3 consists of 15 residues. V lost 1 base to trimming and J lost 5 bases; unmatched junction nucleotides: 5. The germline gives CDR1 SGHTA, CDR2 FQGTGA. As DNA, the CDR3 is TGTGCCAGCAGCTTAAATTCGGACAGGGGTACTGAAGCTTTCTTT. It is translated as CASSLNSDRGTEAFF.

The rearrangement uses TRBV5-1 and TRBJ2-3; TRBD1 matches at 9 bases. Looked up from germline, CDR1 is SGHRS and CDR2 is YFSETQ. The CDR3 sequence is 14 residues long. The V gene end was trimmed by 2 bases and the J gene end by 5 bases; junction bases not matched to a gene: 3. The CDR3 protein is CASSLQDRGDTQYF. In nucleotides, the CDR3 is TGCGCCAGCAGCTTACAGGACAGGGGAGATACGCAGTATTTT.

This clonotype was observed a few times. The chain employs TRBV2 and TRBJ2-5; a weak D match, TRBD1 (6 bases). The germline V gene encodes CDR1 SNHLY and CDR2 FYNNEI. Trimming cost V 7 bases and J 4 bases, with 13 bases left between them. This CDR3 is built from 13 residues. The CDR3 DNA follows: TGTGCCAGCACCCAACAGGGACGAGAGACCCAGTACTTC. It is translated as CASTQQGRETQYF. Supplemented by reference TRBV2 and TRBJ2-5, the full variable domain reads EPEVTQTPSHQVTQMGQEVILRCVPISNHLYFYWYRQILGQKVEFLVSFYNNEISEKSEIFDDQFSVERPDGSNFTLKIRSTKLEDSAMYFCASTQQGRETQYFGPGTRLLVL.

The V and J genes are TRBV28 and TRBJ2-1, with D perhaps being TRBD1 or TRBD2 (6 bases each). Germline assignment: CDR1 MDHEN and CDR2 SYDVKM. CDR3 length: 17 amino acids. Deletions cut 3 bases from V and 5 bases from J, with 20 bases between. CDR3 bases: TGTGCCAGCAGTTTTGGGGGGCTGGCAAGGGGAGACAATGAGCAGTTCTTC. This translates into CASSFGGLARGDNEQFF. Full variable domain (rest looked up from reference TRBV28 and TRBJ2-1): DVKVTQSSRYLVKRTGEKVFLECVQDMDHENMFWYRQDPGLGLRLIYFSYDVKMKEKGDIPEGYSVSREKKERFSLILESASTNQTSMYLCASSFGGLARGDNEQFFGPGTRLTVL.